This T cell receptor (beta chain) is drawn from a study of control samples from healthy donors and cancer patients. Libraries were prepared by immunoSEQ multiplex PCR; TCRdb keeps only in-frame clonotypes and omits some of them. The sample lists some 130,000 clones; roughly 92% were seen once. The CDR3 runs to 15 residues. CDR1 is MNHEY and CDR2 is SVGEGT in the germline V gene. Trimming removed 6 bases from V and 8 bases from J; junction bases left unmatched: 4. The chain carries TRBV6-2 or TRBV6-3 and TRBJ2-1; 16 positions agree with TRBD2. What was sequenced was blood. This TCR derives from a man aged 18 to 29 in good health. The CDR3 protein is CASSSGTSGGDEQFF. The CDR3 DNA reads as TGTGCCAGCAGCTCCGGGACTAGCGGGGGGGATGAGCAGTTCTTC.